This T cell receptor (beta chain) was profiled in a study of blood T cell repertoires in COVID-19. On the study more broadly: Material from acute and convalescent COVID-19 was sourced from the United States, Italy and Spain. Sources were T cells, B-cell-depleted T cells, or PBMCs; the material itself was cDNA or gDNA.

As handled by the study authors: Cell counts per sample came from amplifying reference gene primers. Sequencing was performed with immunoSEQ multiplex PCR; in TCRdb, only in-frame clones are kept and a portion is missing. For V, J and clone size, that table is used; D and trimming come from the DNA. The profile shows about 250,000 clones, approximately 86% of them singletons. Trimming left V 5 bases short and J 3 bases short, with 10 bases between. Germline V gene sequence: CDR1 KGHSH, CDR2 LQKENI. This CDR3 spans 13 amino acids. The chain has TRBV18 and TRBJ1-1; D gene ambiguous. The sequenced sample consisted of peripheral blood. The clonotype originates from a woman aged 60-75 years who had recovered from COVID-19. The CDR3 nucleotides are TGTGCCAGCTCAAACGCTCGGGACACTGAAGCTTTCTTT. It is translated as CASSNARDTEAFF.